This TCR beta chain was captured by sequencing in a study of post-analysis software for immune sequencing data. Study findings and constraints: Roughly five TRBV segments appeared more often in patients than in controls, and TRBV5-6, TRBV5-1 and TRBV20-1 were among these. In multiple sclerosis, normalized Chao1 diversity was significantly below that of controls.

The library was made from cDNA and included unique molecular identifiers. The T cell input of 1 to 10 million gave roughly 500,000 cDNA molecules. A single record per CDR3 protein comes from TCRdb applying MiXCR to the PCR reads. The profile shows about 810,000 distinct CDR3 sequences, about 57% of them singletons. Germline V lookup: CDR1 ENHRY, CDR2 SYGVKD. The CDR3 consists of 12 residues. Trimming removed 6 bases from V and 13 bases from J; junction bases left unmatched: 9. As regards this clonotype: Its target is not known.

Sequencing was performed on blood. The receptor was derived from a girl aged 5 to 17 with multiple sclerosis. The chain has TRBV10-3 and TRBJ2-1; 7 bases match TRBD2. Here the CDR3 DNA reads TGTGCCATCAGGGGAGGGGCCGCAACCCAGTTCTTC. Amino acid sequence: CAIRGGAATQFF.